Each of the 6 T cell receptor beta chains below was sequenced from the same sample in a study of cytomegalovirus exposure and HLA in healthy donors. PCR involved 60 Vbeta and 13 Jbeta primers. TCRdb's table, derived via immunoSEQ multiplex PCR, lists solely in-frame clones and lacks some. This listing includes about 200,000 clones. Sequenced sample: PBMCs. All receptors derive from a girl under 10 years old in good health and CMV-seropositive.

Notes on this clone: This specimen includes other DNA sequences encoding the same CDR3. This chain connects TRBV28 to TRBJ1-3; D perhaps matches TRBD1 (5 bases). V was trimmed by 3 bases and J by 3 bases, leaving 9 bases between them. The V gene's germline CDR1 is MDHEN and CDR2 SYDVKM. CDR3 size: 14 residues. CDR3 DNA sequence: TGTGCCAGCAGTTTGACGGGGGTTGGAAACACCATATATTTT. It yields the protein CASSLTGVGNTIYF.

V and J are TRBV7-4 and TRBJ2-1; the D gene is possibly TRBD2 (5 bases). The ends were cut back, 5 bases at V and 4 bases at J, with 18 bases in the middle. CDR3 size: 16 residues. Germline V gene data show CDR1 as SGHVT and CDR2 as SQSDAQ. CDR3: CASSLRRQIDYNEQFF. The DNA for the CDR3 is TGTGCCAGCAGCCTCCGGAGGCAGATTGATTACAATGAGCAGTTCTTC.

The chain employs TRBV7-8 and TRBJ2-2; 14 positions match TRBD2. This CDR3 has 18 residues. After removal of 5 bases from V and 2 bases from J, the junction contained 7 bases not matched to a gene. Per the germline V gene, CDR1 is SGHVS and CDR2 is FQNEAQ. CDR3 DNA sequence: TGTGCCAGCAGCCTCATCGGACTAGCGGGAGGTAACACCGGGGAGCTGTTTTTT. Translated: CASSLIGLAGGNTGELFF.

The V and J genes are TRBV6-4 and TRBJ2-2; D is unresolved. This CDR3 is built from 14 residues. The V gene's germline CDR1 is MRHNA and CDR2 SNTAGT. Trimming took 0 bases from V and 3 from J, leaving 5 bases between them. CDR3 sequence (DNA): TGTGCCAGCAGTGACTCGCAGGACACCGGGGAGCTGTTTTTT. Encoded protein: CASSDSQDTGELFF.

This sequence joins TRBV7-2 and TRBJ1-1; no clear D gene. CDR1 is SGHTA and CDR2 is FQGNSA in the germline V gene. The CDR3 runs 15 residues. V was shortened by 3 bases and J by 4 bases, with 15 bases between the two germline ends. The CDR3 coding sequence is TGTGCCAGCAGCTTGGCGGGATCCCTGGGCACTGAAGCTTTCTTT. Amino acid sequence: CASSLAGSLGTEAFF.

The rearrangement links TRBV6-1 to TRBJ2-7, with D possibly TRBD2 on 6 matching bases. CDR3 size: 14 residues. The germline V gene has CDR1 MNHNS and CDR2 SASEGT. The V end was cut by 8 bases, the J end by 0 bases, with 14 bases between. The CDR3 here is CASSGTFSSYEQYF. CDR3 coding DNA: TGTGCCAGCTCAGGGACTTTTAGCTCCTACGAGCAGTACTTC.